This T cell receptor (beta chain) was observed in a study of cytotoxic CD8 clonotypes in ibrutinib-treated CLL. The repertoire was sequenced with immunoSEQ multiplex PCR; TCRdb's copy has only in-frame clones and lacks some. The data hold 150,000 to 200,000 clones, with roughly 88% observed a single time. Germline CDR1 is SGDLS and CDR2 is YYNGEE. After removal of 3 bases from V and 0 bases from J, the junction contained 2 bases not matched to a gene. The CDR3 is made up of 14 amino acids. The sequenced sample was PBMCs, obtained at disease progression, from a patient treated with ibrutinib. The clonotype was recovered from a human donor with chronic lymphocytic leukemia. The genes are TRBV9 and TRBJ2-7, with 8 bases that match TRBD2. The CDR3 DNA is TGTGCCAGCAGCGAGAGCGGGAGCTCCTACGAGCAGTACTTC. Translating gives CASSESGSSYEQYF. Filled out from reference TRBV9 and TRBJ2-7, the complete variable domain reads DSGVTQTPKHLITATGQRVTLRCSPRSGDLSVYWYQQSLDQGLQFLIQYYNGEERAKGNILERFSAQQFPDLHSELNLSSLELGDSALYFCASSESGSSYEQYFGPGTRLTVT.